These 2 T cell receptor beta chains originate from one sample sequenced in a study of shared clonotypes between healthy human individuals. Sequenced by immunoSEQ multiplex PCR; TCRdb stores in-frame clones only, minus some. The sample holds about half a million clones, about 72% seen once. Sequenced sample: PBMCs. All receptors come from a woman between 40 and 55 years old in good health. Some clones in this sample may be carry-over from other donors' samples.

The rearrangement joins TRBV30 to TRBJ2-7, with 9 bases aligning to TRBD1. The CDR3 contains 14 residues. V was clipped by 4 bases and J by 3 bases; unmatched bases: 7. The germline V gene has CDR1 GTSNPN and CDR2 SVGIG (reference sequence). CDR3 amino acids: CAWNPDRGIYEQYF. CDR3 sequence (DNA): TGTGCCTGGAACCCGGACAGGGGAATCTACGAGCAGTACTTC. The whole variable domain, filled in from reference TRBV30 and TRBJ2-7, reads SQTIHQWPATLVQPVGSPLSLECTVEGTSNPNLYWYRQAAGRGLQLLFYSVGIGQISSEVPQNLSASRPQDRQFILSSKKLLLSDSGFYLCAWNPDRGIYEQYFGPGTRLTVT.

This sequence joins TRBV5-5 and TRBJ2-1; D is possibly TRBD2 (6 bases). The CDR3 length is 14 residues. Germline CDR1 reads SGHKS; CDR2 reads YYEKEE (reference sequence). V lost 0 bases to trimming and J lost 4 bases, with 8 bases between them. CDR3 in DNA: TGTGCCAGCAGCTTGGATAGCGGATACAATGAGCAGTTCTTC. Protein: CASSLDSGYNEQFF.